This T cell receptor beta chain was captured in a study of blood T cell repertoires in COVID-19. On the study more broadly: Sites across the United States, Italy and Spain contributed samples from acute and convalescent COVID-19. T cells, B-cell-depleted T cells, or PBMCs supplied cDNA or gDNA.

Germline V CDR1 and CDR2: SGHTA, FQGNSA. The CDR3 contains 12 residues. V was cut by 5 bases and J by 5 bases, with 9 bases left in between. Original data processing: Amplification of reference gene primers provided the estimated nucleated cell counts. The protocol was immunoSEQ multiplex PCR, while the TCRdb copy is restricted to in-frame clones and leaves out a portion. That table gives V, J and clone size, and the DNA gave D and trimming. The data contain fewer than 150,000 clones, about 80% of them singletons. Sequencing input: peripheral blood. The chain couples TRBV7-2 to TRBJ2-5, with D perhaps matching TRBD1 (6 bases). This receptor was identified in a man between 65 and 85 years old with acute or convalescent COVID-19. This chain's CDR3 is CASSKRGETQYF. The CDR3 nucleotides are TGTGCCAGCAGCAAAAGGGGGGAGACCCAGTACTTC.